The T cell receptor (beta chain) under discussion was sequenced for a study of blood T cells in healthy people across ages. General observations from the study: There were more naive CD4+ cells and higher diversity in long-lived donors than in aged donors.

To note about this clonotype: Its specificity is unknown.

Using a J-beta primer mix together with a sample-barcoded 5' primer, a second PCR was run for roughly 6 to 12 cycles. A tag from a template-switch adaptor with 12 random nucleotides marked each cDNA molecule. MiXCR was run by TCRdb on the 5' RACE reads, yielding one entry per CDR3 protein. The sample contains 1.4 million to 1.5 million distinct CDR3 sequences, approximately 40% of which appear only once. The sequence derives from a young woman in good health. Material: blood.

In DNA form, the CDR3 reads TGTGCCAGCAGCTTAGATGTTTGGTGGCTAGCGGGGGGGCTAGCCAAAAACATTCAGTACTTC. Amino acid sequence: CASSLDVWWLAGGLAKNIQYF. The chain couples TRBV11-2 to TRBJ2-4, with 12 positions matching TRBD2. The CDR3 extends over 21 amino acids. Germline V CDR1 and CDR2: SGHAT, FQNNGV. Unmatched junction bases numbered 12, after V lost 0 bases and J lost 0 bases. The variable domain in full, completed from reference TRBV11-2 and TRBJ2-4, reads EAGVAQSPRYKIIEKRQSVAFWCNPISGHATLYWYQQILGQGPKLLIQFQNNGVVDDSQLPKDRFSAERLKGVDSTLKIQPAKLEDSAVYLCASSLDVWWLAGGLAKNIQYFGAGTRLSVL.